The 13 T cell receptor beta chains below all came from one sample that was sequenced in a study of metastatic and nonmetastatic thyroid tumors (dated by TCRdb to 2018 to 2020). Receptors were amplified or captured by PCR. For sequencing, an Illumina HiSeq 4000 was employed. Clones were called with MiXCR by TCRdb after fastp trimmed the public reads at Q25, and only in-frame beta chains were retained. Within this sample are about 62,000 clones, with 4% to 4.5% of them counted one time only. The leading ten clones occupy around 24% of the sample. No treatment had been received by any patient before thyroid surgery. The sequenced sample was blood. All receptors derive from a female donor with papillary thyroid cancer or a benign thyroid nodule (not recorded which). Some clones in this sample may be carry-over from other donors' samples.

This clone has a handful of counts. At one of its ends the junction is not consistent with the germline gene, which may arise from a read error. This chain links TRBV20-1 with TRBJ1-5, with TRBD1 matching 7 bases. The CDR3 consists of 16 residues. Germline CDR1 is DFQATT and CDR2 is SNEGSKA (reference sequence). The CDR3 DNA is TGTAGTACTCCTAACGGCGGGACAGTGGTCGATCAGCCCCAGCATTTT. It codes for CSTPNGGTVVDQPQHF.

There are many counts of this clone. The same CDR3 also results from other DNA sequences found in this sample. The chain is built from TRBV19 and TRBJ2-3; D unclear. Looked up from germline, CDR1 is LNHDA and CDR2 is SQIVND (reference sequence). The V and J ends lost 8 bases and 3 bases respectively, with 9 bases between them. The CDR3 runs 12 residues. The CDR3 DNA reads TGTGCCAGTCAAGACAATACAGATACGCAGTATTTT. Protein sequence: CASQDNTDTQYF.

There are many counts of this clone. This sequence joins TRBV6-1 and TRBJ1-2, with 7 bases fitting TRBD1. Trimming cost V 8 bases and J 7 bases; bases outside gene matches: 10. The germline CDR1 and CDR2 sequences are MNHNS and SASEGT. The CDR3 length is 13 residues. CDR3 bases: TGTGCCAGCGGGGGGACAGCGGGTTTTGGCTACACCTTC. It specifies CASGGTAGFGYTF.

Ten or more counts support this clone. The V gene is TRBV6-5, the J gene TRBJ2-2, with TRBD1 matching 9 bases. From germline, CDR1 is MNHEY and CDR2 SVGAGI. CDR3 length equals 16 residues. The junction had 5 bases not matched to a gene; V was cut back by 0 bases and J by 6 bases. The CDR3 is CASSYSGTGSAGELFF. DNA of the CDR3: TGTGCCAGCAGTTACTCCGGGACAGGGAGTGCCGGGGAGCTGTTTTTT.

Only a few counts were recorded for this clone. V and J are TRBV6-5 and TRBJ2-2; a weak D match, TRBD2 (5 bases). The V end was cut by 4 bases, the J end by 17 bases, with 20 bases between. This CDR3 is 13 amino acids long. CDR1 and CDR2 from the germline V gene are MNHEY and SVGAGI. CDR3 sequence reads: CASSWPNTGEPFF. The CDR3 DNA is TGTGCCAGCAGTTGGCCAAACACCGGGGAGCCTTTTTTT.

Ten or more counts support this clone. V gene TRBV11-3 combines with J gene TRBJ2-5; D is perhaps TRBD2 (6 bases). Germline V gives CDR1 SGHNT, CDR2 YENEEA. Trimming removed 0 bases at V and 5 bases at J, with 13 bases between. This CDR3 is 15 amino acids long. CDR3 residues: CASSLDPSGVETQYF. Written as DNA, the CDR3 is TGTGCCAGCAGCTTAGACCCCTCGGGGGTTGAGACCCAGTACTTC.

The CDR3 DNA is TGTGCCAGCAGTTACGCGGGGAACACTGAAGCTTTCTTT. It translates to CASSYAGNTEAFF. The J gene is TRBJ1-1, the V gene TRBV6-5; D gene ambiguous. The germline CDR1 and CDR2 sequences are MNHEY and SVGAGI. The V end was cut by 2 bases, the J end by 1 base, with 5 bases between. The CDR3 runs to 13 residues.

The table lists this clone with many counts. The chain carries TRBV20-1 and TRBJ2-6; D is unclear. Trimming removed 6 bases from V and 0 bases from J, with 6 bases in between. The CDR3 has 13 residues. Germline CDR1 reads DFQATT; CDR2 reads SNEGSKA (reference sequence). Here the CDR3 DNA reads TGCAGTGCCGTCGACTCTGGGGCCAACGTCCTGACTTTC. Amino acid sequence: CSAVDSGANVLTF.

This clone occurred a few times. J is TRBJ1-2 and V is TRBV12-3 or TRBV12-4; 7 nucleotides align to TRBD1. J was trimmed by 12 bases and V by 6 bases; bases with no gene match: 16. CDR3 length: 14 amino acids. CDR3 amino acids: CASRDTGVPWAHTF. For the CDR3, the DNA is TGTGCCAGCAGGGATACAGGGGTCCCCTGGGCTCACACCTTC.

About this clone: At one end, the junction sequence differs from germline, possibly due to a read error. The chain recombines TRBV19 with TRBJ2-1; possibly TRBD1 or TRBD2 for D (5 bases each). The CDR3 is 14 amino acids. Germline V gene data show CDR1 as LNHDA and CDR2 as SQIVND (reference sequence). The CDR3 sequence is CASSPRGYYSEQFF. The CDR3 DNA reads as TGTGCCAGTAGTCCCCGGGGCTACTACAGTGAGCAGTTCTTC.

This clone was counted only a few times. The CDR3 is CASSPDSDSNQPQHF. The CDR3 nucleotides are TGTGCCAGCAGTCCGGACTCCGATAGCAATCAGCCCCAGCATTTT. The chain combines TRBV12-3 or TRBV12-4 with TRBJ1-5; no definite D call. Trimming pared 5 bases from V and 0 bases from J, leaving 11 bases between. This CDR3 comprises 15 residues.

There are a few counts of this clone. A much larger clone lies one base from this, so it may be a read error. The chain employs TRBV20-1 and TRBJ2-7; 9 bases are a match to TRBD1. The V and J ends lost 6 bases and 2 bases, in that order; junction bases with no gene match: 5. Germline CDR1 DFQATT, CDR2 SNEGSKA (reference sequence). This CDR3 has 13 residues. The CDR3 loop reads CSAFGQGPYEQYF. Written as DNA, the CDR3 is TGCAGTGCCTTCGGACAGGGGCCCTACGAGCAGTACTTC.

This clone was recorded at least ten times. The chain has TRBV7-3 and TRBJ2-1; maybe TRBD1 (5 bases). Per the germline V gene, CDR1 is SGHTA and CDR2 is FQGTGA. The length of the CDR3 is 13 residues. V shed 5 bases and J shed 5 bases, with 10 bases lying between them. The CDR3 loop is CASSDDRNNEQFF. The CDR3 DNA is TGTGCCAGCAGCGACGACAGAAACAATGAGCAGTTCTTC.